This T cell receptor beta chain was obtained from a study of CD8 T cells in ankylosing spondylitis. Researchers built TCR beta libraries using quantitative 5'-RACE with molecular barcodes. One entry per CDR3 protein, called by TCRdb with MiXCR from the 5' RACE reads. The sample consists of approximately 440,000 distinct CDR3 sequences, 17% of them appearing once. This clonotype was seen a few times. Its antigen is not identified. Broader study findings: For ankylosing spondylitis blood, a TCR beta motif of several highly homologous variants appeared characteristic. Certain motif variants had earlier appeared in reactive arthritis synovial fluid and blood.

This CDR3 has 14 residues. Germline V lookup: CDR1 DFQATT, CDR2 SNEGSKA (reference sequence). V trimming: 5 bases; J trimming: 3 bases; junction bases outside the gene matches: 8. This clonotype was sampled from a male donor with ankylosing spondylitis. Sequencing used blood, either unsorted or a sorted T cell fraction (not recorded which). The J gene is TRBJ2-7, the V gene TRBV20-1; the match to TRBD1 covers 9 bases. The CDR3 protein is CSAPPGQGVYEQYF. The CDR3 DNA follows: TGCAGTGCTCCGCCGGGACAGGGTGTCTACGAGCAGTACTTC.